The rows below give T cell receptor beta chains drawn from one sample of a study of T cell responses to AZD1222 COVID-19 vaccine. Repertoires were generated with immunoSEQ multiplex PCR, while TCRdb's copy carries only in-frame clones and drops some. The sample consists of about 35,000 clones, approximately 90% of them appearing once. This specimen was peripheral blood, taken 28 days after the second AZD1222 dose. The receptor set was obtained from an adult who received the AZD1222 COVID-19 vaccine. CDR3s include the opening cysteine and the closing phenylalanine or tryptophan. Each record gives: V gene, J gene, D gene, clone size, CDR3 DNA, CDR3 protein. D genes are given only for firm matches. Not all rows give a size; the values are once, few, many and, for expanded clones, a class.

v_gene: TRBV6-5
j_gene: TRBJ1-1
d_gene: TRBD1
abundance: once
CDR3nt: TGTGCCAGCAGGATGGGACAGTTTGAAGCTTTCTTT
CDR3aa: CASRMGQFEAFF

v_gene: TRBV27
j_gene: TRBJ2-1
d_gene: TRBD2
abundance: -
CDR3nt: TGTGCCAGCAGTTTATGGCGGGAGGGTGAGCAGTTCTTC
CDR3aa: CASSLWREGEQFF

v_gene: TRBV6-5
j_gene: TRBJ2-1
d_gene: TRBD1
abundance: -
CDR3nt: TGTGCCAGCAGGACTTCAGGGGGCGCCTACAATGAGCAGTTCTTC
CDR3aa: CASRTSGGAYNEQFF

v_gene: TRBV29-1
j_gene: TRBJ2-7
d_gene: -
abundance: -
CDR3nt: TGCAGCGTTGTACCAGGGGGGACCTACGAGCAGTACTTC
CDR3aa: CSVVPGGTYEQYF

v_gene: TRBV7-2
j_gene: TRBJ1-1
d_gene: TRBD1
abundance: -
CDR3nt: TGTGCCAGCAGCTTTGCGACAGGGCTGAACACTGAAGCTTTCTTT
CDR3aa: CASSFATGLNTEAFF

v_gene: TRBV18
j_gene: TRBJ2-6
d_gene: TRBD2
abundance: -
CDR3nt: TGTGCCAGCTCACCTGGGGGGGCTGGGGCCAACGTCCTGACTTTC
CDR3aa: CASSPGGAGANVLTF

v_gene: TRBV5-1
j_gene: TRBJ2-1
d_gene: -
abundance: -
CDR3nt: TGCGCCAGCAGTTACTACCGCTCCTACAATGAGCAGTTCTTC
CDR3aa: CASSYYRSYNEQFF

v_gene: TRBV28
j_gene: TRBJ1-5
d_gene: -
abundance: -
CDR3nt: TGTGCCAGCAGCTCTGGACCGAGCAATCAGCCCCAGCATTTT
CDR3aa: CASSSGPSNQPQHF

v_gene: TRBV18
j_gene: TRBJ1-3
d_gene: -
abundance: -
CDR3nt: TGTGCCAGCTCACCAGAGGGGCAGGGTGGAAACACCATATATTTT
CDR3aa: CASSPEGQGGNTIYF

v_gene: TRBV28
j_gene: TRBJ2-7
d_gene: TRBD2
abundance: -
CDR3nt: TGTGCCAGCAGTACATTAGCGGGGAACCTCTACGAGCAGTACTTC
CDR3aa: CASSTLAGNLYEQYF

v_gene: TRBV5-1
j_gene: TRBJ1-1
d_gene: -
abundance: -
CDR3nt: TGCGCCAGCAGCTTGGGGGCCGTATCAGGGACTGAAGCTTTCTTT
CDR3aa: CASSLGAVSGTEAFF

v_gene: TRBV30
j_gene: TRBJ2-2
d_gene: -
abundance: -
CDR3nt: TGTGCCTGGAGTATACCGCTGACAGGGAGGAACGGGGAGCTGTTTTTT
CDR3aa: CAWSIPLTGRNGELFF

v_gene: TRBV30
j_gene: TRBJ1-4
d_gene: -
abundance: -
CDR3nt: TGTGCCTGGACAGGGAGGACTAATGAAAAACTGTTTTTT
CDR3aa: CAWTGRTNEKLFF

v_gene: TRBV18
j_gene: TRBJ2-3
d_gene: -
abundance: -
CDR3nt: TGTGCCAGCTCACCCGCCCAGGAGGATACGCAGTATTTT
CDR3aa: CASSPAQEDTQYF

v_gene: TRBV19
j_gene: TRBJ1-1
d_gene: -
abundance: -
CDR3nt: TGTGCCAGTACTAAGGTGGACTACATGAACACTGAAGCTTTCTTT
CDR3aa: CASTKVDYMNTEAFF

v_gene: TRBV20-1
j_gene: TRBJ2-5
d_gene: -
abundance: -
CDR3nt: TGCAGTGCTGGAGAAGTAGAGACCCAGTACTTC
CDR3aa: CSAGEVETQYF

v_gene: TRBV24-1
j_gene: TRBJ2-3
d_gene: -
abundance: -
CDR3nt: TGTGCCACCAGTGACCCCGGCACAGATACGCAGTATTTT
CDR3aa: CATSDPGTDTQYF

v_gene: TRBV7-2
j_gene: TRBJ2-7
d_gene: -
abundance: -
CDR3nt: TGTGCCAGCAGCTGGCGGGGGCTGGACGAGCAGTACTTC
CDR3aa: CASSWRGLDEQYF

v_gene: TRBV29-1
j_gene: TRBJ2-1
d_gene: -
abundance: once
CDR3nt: TGCAGCGTTCGACAGGACTCCTACAATGAGCAGTTCTTC
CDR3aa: CSVRQDSYNEQFF

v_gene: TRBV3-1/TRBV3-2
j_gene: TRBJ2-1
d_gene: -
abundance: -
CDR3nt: TGTGCCAGCAGCCGAAATGGGGGGCCTGAAACCGATGAGCAGTTCTTC
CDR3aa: CASSRNGGPETDEQFF

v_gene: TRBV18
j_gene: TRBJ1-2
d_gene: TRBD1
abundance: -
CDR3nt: TGTGCCAGCTCACGTTCGACAGGGGAGTATGGCTACACCTTC
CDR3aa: CASSRSTGEYGYTF

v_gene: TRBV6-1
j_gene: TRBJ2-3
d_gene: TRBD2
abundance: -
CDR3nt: TGTGCCAGCAGTGAAGGACTAGCGTCCGATACGCAGTATTTT
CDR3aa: CASSEGLASDTQYF

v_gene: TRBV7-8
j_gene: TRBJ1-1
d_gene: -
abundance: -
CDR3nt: TGTGCCAGCAGCGCCATCCGGGGCCAGGTGGCTGAAGCTTTCTTT
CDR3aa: CASSAIRGQVAEAFF

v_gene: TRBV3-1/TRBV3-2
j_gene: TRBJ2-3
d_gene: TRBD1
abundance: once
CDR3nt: TGTGCCAGCAGCCAAGACAGGGGGCCCACAGATACGCAGTATTTT
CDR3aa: CASSQDRGPTDTQYF

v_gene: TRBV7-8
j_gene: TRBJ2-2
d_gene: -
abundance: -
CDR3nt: TGTGCCAGCAGCTTAGAAGGGGCAAAAAACACCGGGGAGCTGTTTTTT
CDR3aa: CASSLEGAKNTGELFF

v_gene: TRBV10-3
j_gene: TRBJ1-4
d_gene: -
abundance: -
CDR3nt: TGTGCCACCGACCCCGGACACCCTAATGAAAAACTGTTTTTT
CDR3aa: CATDPGHPNEKLFF

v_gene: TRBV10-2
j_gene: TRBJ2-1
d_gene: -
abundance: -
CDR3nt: TGCGCCAGCAGTGAGAGGGGAGGCAACAATGAGCAGTTCTTC
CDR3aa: CASSERGGNNEQFF

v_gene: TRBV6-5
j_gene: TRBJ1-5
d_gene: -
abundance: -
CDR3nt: TGTGCCAGCGACTACGGACAGACCTGGAATCAGCCCCAGCATTTT
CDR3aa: CASDYGQTWNQPQHF

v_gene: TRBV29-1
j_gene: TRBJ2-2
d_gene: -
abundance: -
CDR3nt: TGCAGCGTTCGAGAGACCGGGGAGCTGTTTTTT
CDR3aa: CSVRETGELFF

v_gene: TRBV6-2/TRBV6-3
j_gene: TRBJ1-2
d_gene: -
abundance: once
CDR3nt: TGTGCCAGCAGTTACTTCCGACCGGCTAACTATGGCTACACCTTC
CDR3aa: CASSYFRPANYGYTF

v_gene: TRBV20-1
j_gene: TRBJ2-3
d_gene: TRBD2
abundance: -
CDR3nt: TGCAGTGCTAGTTACCCCACTAGCGGGGGACTTGATACGCAGTATTTT
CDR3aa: CSASYPTSGGLDTQYF

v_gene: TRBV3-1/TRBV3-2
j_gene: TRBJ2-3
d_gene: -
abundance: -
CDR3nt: TGTGCCAGCAGCCGAAATAGTGATCCGCGCACAGATACGCAGTATTTT
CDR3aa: CASSRNSDPRTDTQYF

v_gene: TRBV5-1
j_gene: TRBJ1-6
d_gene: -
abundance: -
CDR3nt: TGCGCCAGCAGCTCCGATCTTATGGATTCACCCCTCCACTTT
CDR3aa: CASSSDLMDSPLHF

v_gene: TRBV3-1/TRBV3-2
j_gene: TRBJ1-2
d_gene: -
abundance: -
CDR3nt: TGTGCCAGCAGCCAAGTGCCAGGGGCTAACTATGGCTACACCTTC
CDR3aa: CASSQVPGANYGYTF

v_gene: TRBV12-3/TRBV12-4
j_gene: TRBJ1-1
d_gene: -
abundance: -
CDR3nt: TGTGCCAGCAACGGAGACAGGAACACTGAAGCTTTCTTT
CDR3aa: CASNGDRNTEAFF

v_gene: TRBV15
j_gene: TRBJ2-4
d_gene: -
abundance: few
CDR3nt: TGTGCCACCAGCAGAGATCGACCGGCCTATACCAAAAACATTCAGTACTTC
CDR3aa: CATSRDRPAYTKNIQYF

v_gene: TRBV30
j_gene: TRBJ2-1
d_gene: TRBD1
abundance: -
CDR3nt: TGTGCCTGGAACAGGGGGCTTCTCTACAATGAGCAGTTCTTC
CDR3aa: CAWNRGLLYNEQFF

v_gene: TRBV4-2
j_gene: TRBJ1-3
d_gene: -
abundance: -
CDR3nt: TGTGCCAGCAGCCAAGATAAAGGGGTGGGCATGGGTCCCTCTGGAAACACCATATATTTT
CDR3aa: CASSQDKGVGMGPSGNTIYF

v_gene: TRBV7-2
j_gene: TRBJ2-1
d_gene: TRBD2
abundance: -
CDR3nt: TGTGCCAGCCACAAAGGTCCTAGCGGGGGTACACGGGCCAATGAGCAGTTCTTC
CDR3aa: CASHKGPSGGTRANEQFF

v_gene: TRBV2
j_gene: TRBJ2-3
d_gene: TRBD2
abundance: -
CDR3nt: TGTGCCAGCACCGAGGTGACTAGCGGGAGTGCAGATACGCAGTATTTT
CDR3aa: CASTEVTSGSADTQYF

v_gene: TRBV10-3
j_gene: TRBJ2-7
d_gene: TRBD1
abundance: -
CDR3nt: TGTGCCATCAGGGATGGACAGGGACCCTCCGGCGAGCAGTACTTC
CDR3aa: CAIRDGQGPSGEQYF

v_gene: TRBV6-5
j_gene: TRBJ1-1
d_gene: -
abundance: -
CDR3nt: TGTGCCAGCAGAAGGGAGTCGAACACTGAAGCTTTCTTT
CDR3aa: CASRRESNTEAFF

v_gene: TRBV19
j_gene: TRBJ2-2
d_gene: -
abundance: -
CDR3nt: TGTGCCAGTAGTATTGAGGGGGACACCGGGGAGCTGTTTTTT
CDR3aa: CASSIEGDTGELFF

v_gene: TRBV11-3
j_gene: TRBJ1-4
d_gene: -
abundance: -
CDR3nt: TGTGCCAGCAGCTTAGAGGCATCGGCCCTAAGGGAAAAACTGTTTTTT
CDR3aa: CASSLEASALREKLFF

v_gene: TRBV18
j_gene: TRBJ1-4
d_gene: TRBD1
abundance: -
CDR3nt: TGTGCCAGCTCACCCCCACAGGGGTCGCAGGAAAAACTGTTTTTT
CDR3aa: CASSPPQGSQEKLFF